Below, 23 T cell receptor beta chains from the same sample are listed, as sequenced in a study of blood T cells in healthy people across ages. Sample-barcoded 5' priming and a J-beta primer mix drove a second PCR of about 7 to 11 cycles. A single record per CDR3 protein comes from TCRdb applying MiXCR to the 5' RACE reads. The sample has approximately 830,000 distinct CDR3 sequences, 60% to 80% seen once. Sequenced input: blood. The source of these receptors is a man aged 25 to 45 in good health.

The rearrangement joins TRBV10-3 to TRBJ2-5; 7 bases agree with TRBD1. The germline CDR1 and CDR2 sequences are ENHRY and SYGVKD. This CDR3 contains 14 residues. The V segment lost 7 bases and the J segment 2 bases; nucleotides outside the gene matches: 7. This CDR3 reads CAIKLTGSQETQYF. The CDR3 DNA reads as TGTGCCATCAAGCTGACAGGGAGTCAAGAGACCCAGTACTTC.

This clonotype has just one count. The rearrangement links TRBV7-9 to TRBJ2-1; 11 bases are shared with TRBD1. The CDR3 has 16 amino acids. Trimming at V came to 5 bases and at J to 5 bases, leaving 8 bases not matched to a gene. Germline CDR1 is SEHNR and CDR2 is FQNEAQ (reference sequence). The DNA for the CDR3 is TGTGCCAGCAGCCGTTTCATGGGACAGGGGGACAATGAGCAGTTCTTC. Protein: CASSRFMGQGDNEQFF.

CDR3 sequence reads: CASSQSGRYEQYF. Written as DNA, the CDR3 is TGCGCCAGCAGCCAATCAGGACGTTACGAGCAGTACTTC. This chain links TRBV4-1 with TRBJ2-7; D unclear. With 2 bases removed from V and 4 bases from J, the gap between germline ends came to 9 bases. CDR3 length equals 13 residues. Germline lookup yields CDR1 MGHRA and CDR2 YSYEKL.

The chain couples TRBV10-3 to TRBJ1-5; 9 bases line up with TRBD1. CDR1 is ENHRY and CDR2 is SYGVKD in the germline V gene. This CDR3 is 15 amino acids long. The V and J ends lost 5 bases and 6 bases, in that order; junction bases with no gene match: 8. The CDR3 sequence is CAISQGQGTGQPQHF. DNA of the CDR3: TGTGCCATCAGTCAGGGACAGGGTACGGGTCAGCCCCAGCATTTT.

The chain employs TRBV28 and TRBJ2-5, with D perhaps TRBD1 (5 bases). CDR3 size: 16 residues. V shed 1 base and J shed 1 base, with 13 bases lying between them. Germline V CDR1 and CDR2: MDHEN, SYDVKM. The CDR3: CASSLFTGYFQETQYF. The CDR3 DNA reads TGTGCCAGCAGTTTATTCACAGGCTATTTCCAAGAGACCCAGTACTTC.

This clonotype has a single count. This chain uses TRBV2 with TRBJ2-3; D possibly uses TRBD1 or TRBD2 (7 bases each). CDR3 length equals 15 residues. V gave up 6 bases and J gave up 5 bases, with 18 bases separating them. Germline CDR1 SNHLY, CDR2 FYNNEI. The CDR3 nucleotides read TGTGCCAGCAGCGGGCAGGGGGGGATAAAAGATACGCAGTATTTT. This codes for CASSGQGGIKDTQYF.

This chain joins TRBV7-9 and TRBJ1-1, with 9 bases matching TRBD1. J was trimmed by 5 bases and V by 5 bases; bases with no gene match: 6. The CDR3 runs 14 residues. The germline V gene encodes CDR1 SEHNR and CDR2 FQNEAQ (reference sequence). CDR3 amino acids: CASSPKDRGTEAFF. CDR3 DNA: TGTGCCAGCAGCCCGAAGGACAGGGGAACTGAAGCTTTCTTT.

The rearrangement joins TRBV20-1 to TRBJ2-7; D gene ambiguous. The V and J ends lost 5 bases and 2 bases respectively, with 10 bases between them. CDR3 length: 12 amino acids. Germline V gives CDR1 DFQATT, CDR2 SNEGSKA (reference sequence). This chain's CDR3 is CSASAWTYEQYF. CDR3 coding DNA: TGCAGTGCTTCGGCGTGGACCTACGAGCAGTACTTC.

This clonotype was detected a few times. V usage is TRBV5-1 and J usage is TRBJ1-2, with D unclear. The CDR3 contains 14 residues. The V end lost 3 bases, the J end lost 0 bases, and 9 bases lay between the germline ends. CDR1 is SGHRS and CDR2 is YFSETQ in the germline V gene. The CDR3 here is CASSSTGSNYGYTF. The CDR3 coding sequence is TGCGCCAGCAGCTCCACCGGTTCTAACTATGGCTACACCTTC.

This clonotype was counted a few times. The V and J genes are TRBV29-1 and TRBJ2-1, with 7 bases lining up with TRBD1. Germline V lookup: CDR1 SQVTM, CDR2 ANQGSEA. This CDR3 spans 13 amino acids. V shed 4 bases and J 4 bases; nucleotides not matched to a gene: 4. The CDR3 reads CSVGGQLYNEQFF. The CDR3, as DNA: TGCAGCGTTGGGGGACAGTTATACAATGAGCAGTTCTTC.

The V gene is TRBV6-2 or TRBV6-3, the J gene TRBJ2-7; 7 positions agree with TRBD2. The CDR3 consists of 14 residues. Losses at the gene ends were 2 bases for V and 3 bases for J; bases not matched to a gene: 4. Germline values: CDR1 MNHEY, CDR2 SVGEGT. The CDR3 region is CASSYRVAGYEQYF. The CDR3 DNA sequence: TGTGCCAGCAGTTACAGGGTAGCGGGCTACGAGCAGTACTTC.

The CDR3 here is CASTEGGREKLFF. The DNA of the CDR3 is TGTGCCAGCACGGAAGGGGGGCGAGAAAAACTGTTTTTT. J is TRBJ1-4 and V is TRBV6-1; perhaps TRBD1 as D (6 bases). The V and J ends lost 7 bases and 8 bases respectively, with 14 bases between them. The germline V gene encodes CDR1 MNHNS and CDR2 SASEGT. The CDR3 contains 13 residues.

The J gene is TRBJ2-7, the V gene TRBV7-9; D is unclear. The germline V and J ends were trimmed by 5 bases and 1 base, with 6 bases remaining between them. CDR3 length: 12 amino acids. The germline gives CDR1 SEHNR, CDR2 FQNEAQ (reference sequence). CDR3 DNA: TGTGCCAGCAGCACCGAGTCCTACGAGCAGTACTTC. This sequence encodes CASSTESYEQYF.

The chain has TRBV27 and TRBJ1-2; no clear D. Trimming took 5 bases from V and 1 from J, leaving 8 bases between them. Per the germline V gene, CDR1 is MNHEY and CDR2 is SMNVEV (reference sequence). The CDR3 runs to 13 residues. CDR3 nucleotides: TGTGCCAGCAGTGTCACAATTAACTATGGCTACACCTTC. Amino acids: CASSVTINYGYTF.

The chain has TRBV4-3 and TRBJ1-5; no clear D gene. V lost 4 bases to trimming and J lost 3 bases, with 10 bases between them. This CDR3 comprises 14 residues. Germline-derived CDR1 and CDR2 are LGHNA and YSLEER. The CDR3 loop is CASSLIASNQPQHF. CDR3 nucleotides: TGCGCCAGCAGCCTCATCGCCTCCAATCAGCCCCAGCATTTT.

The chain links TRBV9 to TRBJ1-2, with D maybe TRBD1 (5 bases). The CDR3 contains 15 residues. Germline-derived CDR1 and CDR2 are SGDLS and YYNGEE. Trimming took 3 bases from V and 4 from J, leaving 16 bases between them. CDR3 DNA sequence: TGTGCCAGCAGCGCGCCAGTTCAGGGACCCTATGGCTACACCTTC. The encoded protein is CASSAPVQGPYGYTF.

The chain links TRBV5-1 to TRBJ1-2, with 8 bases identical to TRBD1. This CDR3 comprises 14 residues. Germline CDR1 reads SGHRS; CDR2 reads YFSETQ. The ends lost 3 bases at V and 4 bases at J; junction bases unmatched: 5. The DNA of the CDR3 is TGCGCCAGCAGCTCCCCGGACAGGGTCTATGGCTACACCTTC. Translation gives CASSSPDRVYGYTF. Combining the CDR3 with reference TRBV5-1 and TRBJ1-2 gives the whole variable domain KAGVTQTPRYLIKTRGQQVTLSCSPISGHRSVSWYQQTPGQGLQFLFEYFSETQRNKGNFPGRFSGRQFSNSRSEMNVSTLELGDSALYLCASSSPDRVYGYTFGSGTRLTVV.

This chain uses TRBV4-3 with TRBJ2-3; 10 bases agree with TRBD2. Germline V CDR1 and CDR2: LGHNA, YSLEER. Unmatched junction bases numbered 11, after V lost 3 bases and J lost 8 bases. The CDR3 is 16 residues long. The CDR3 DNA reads TGCGCCAGCAGCCAGTGGACTAGCGGAGCCAGATGTACGCAGTATTTT. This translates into CASSQWTSGARCTQYF.

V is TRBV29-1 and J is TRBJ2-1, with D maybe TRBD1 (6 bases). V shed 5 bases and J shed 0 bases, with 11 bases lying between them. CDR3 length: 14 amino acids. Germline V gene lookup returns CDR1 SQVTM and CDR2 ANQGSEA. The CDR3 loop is CSVTGRGSYNEQFF. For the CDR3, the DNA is TGCAGCGTTACCGGCAGGGGCTCCTACAATGAGCAGTTCTTC.

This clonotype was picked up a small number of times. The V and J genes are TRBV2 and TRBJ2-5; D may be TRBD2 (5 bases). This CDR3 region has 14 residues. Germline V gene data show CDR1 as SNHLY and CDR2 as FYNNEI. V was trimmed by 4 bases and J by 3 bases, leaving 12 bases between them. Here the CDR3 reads CASSVGALKETQYF. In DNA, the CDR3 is TGTGCCAGCAGTGTGGGAGCGTTAAAAGAGACCCAGTACTTC.

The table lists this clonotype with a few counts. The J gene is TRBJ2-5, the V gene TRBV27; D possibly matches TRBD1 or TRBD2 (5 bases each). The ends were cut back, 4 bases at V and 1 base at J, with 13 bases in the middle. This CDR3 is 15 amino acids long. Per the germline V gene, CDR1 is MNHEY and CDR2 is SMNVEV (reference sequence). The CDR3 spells CASSYTGTAQETQYF. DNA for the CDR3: TGTGCCAGCAGTTACACCGGGACGGCCCAAGAGACCCAGTACTTC.

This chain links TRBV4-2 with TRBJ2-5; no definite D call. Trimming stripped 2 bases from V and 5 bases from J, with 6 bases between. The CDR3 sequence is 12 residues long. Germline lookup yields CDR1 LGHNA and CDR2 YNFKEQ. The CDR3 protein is CASSQPGETQYF. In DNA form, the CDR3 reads TGTGCCAGCAGCCAACCAGGCGAGACCCAGTACTTC.

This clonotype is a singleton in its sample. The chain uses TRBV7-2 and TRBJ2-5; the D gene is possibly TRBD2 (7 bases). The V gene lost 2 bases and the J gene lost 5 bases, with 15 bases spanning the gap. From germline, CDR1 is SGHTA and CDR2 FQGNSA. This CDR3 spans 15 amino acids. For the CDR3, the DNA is TGTGCCAGCAGCTTATACGGGGGGCCGGGGGAGACCCAGTACTTC. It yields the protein CASSLYGGPGETQYF. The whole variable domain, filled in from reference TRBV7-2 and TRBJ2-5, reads GAGVSQSPSNKVTEKGKDVELRCDPISGHTALYWYRQSLGQGLEFLIYFQGNSAPDKSGLPSDRFSAERTGGSVSTLTIQRTQQEDSAVYLCASSLYGGPGETQYFGPGTRLLVL.